This record concerns one TCR beta chain sequence. This clone's antigen is unknown. No quality values exist for individual bases; no much larger clone is one base distant. The sample originates from a study of T cells in tuberculosis (dated by TCRdb to the late 2010s). At the level of the whole study: To characterize T cells specific for the mycobacterial lipid antigen glucose monomycolate (GMM), the study used CD1B tetramers together with high-throughput TCR immunosequencing. With approximately nine people per group, a South African clinical cohort compared IGRA-negative adolescents, IGRA-positive adolescents with latent tuberculosis, and adults with active tuberculosis. Overall results and qualifications from the work: Compared with IGRA-negative controls, TCR-alpha repertoires from active tuberculosis had smaller mean NN-distances to GMM-specific TCRs, which suggests clonal expansion of these TCRs. Shorter CDR3-alpha lengths in active tuberculosis patients partly drove the smaller NN-distances, and the TCR-beta difference was not statistically significant. Using GEM motif frequencies, a classifier achieved 65% to 75% accuracy, whereas a classifier built on the diverse GMM-specific repertoire got to around 90% accuracy (AUROC about 0.9). Which clinical samples got chosen depended on the availability of cryopreserved specimens, and the active tuberculosis cases were adults, whereas the controls were adolescents.

TCR libraries were generated with the immunoSEQ multiplex PCR assay, using TCR-beta and/or TCR-alpha/delta assays for each sample. The amplified TCR libraries were sequenced using the Illumina high-throughput platform. The paper's data handling went like this. Clustering and dimensionality reduction relied on pairwise TCRdist distances among GMM-specific receptors from T cells that were either sorted ex vivo or expanded in vitro. Each clinical repertoire was assigned a mean NN-distance score, defined as the average TCRdist to the nearest 10% of tetramer-positive reference sequences. To compute GEM TCR motif frequency, the fraction of unique TCRs matching known GEM sequences by V/J usage and CDR3 length was calculated. Linear discriminant analysis with leave-one-out cross-validation, implemented in scikit-learn, was used to classify active tuberculosis. Held by TCRdb, this immuneACCESS table contains in-frame sequences only and omits some clones. Under half of the omission traces to an unresolved V gene where checked; the cause of the rest is unknown. V and J calls and clone size follow that table, whereas D and trimming were derived from the DNA. In this sample the table shows 30,000 to 40,000 clones, 90% to 95% of which occur a single time. Roughly 2.4% of the sample rests with the top ten.

At study entry, adolescents were screened for latent tuberculosis infection using a tuberculin skin test and the QuantiFERON-TB GOLD In-Tube IGRA. Immunosequencing was performed on unsorted cryopreserved PBMC, with 90,000 to 100,000 T cells per clinical donor covered on average. Eleven high schools in the Worcester region of the Western Cape, South Africa, served as enrollment sites for adolescents aged 12 to 18 years. Ten or so M. tuberculosis-infected and ten uninfected adolescents were selected with matching for age and sex. For the adolescents, PBMC were isolated by density centrifugation from freshly drawn heparinized blood and then cryopreserved. This receptor was obtained from a donor aged 10 to 29 with latent tuberculosis or without tuberculosis infection. The sequencing input was PBMCs.

The CDR3 reads CASSPERLDPLMAQHF. At the DNA level, the sequence is TGTGCCAGCAGCCCTGAGAGACTGGATCCCCTTATGGCCCAGCATTTT. The chain joins TRBV28 to TRBJ1-5; too little of a D gene remains to name it. The junction carries 26 bases between V and J, which are trimmed by 6 bases and 11 bases respectively. From a lookup of the germline V gene, CDR1 and CDR2 are MDHEN and SYDVKM. Its CDR3 holds 16 amino acids, cysteine through phenylalanine. Only the CDR3 DNA stays, 48 bases, in frame from base 1.